Below, 13 T cell receptor beta chains from the same sample are listed, as sequenced in a study of T cells in Graves' hyperthyroidism and ophthalmopathy. Amplification targeted TCR beta CDR3 regions from RNA transcripts. The HTBI primer set served for first-round RT-PCR of the TCR CDR3. Using its own MiXCR run on the multiplex PCR reads, TCRdb lists one record per CDR3 protein. The profile shows under 650,000 distinct CDR3 sequences, 15% to 20% of them singletons. Sequenced input: blood. Source of these receptors: a woman in her thirties with Graves' hyperthyroidism.

The table lists this clonotype with many counts. The chain combines TRBV27 with TRBJ1-1; 8 bases line up with TRBD1. Germline lookup yields CDR1 MNHEY and CDR2 SMNVEV (reference sequence). The CDR3 extends over 17 amino acids. The junction had 17 bases not matched to a gene; V was cut back by 6 bases and J by 5 bases. CDR3 in DNA: TGTGCCAGCAGCTTGTTCGTCGGACAGGGCGTATTTACTGAAGCTTTCTTT. Amino acids: CASSLFVGQGVFTEAFF.

The gene calls are TRBV19 and TRBJ1-2; the D is unclear. The CDR3 covers 15 residues. CDR1 and CDR2 from the germline V gene are LNHDA and SQIVND (reference sequence). Trimming pared 5 bases from V and 4 bases from J, leaving 17 bases between. The CDR3 loop is CASSPRAPALYGYTF. In nucleotides, the CDR3 is TGTGCCAGTAGTCCTCGGGCCCCCGCGCTCTATGGCTACACCTTC.

This clonotype appeared many times. V usage is TRBV30 and J usage is TRBJ1-5; D perhaps matches TRBD1 (5 bases). CDR3 length equals 13 residues. The germline V and J ends were trimmed by 5 bases and 4 bases, with 12 bases remaining between them. Germline CDR1 and CDR2: GTSNPN and SVGIG (reference sequence). The CDR3 sequence is CAWGPGPNQPQHF. CDR3 DNA: TGTGCCTGGGGGCCGGGACCTAATCAGCCCCAGCATTTT. The full variable domain, completed using reference TRBV30 and TRBJ1-5, is SQTIHQWPATLVQPVGSPLSLECTVEGTSNPNLYWYRQAAGRGLQLLFYSVGIGQISSEVPQNLSASRPQDRQFILSSKKLLLSDSGFYLCAWGPGPNQPQHFGDGTRLSIL.

This clonotype was counted between two and nine times. This rearrangement joins TRBV20-1 to TRBJ2-5; 7 bases agree with TRBD1. Germline V lookup: CDR1 DFQATT, CDR2 SNEGSKA (reference sequence). This CDR3 contains 14 residues. Trimming cost V 0 bases and J 1 base; bases outside gene matches: 2. The CDR3, as DNA: TGCAGTGCTAGAGAGGACAGGTTCCAAGAGACCCAGTACTTC. Protein product: CSAREDRFQETQYF.

The chain combines TRBV7-6 with TRBJ2-2; D is uncertain. The length of the CDR3 is 14 residues. From germline, CDR1 is SGHVS and CDR2 FNYEAQ. V shed 1 base and J shed 6 bases, with 9 bases lying between them. The CDR3 nucleotides read TGTGCCAGCAGCTTAGAAAGTTTCCCCGGGGAGCTGTTTTTT. It specifies CASSLESFPGELFF. Filled out from reference TRBV7-6 and TRBJ2-2, the complete variable domain reads GAGVSQSPRYKVTKRGQDVALRCDPISGHVSLYWYRQALGQGPEFLTYFNYEAQQDKSGLPNDRFSAERPEGSISTLTIQRTEQRDSAMYRCASSLESFPGELFFGEGSRLTVL.

The sample holds many counts of this clonotype. The rearrangement joins TRBV20-1 to TRBJ1-1, with no clear D. The germline CDR1 and CDR2 sequences are DFQATT and SNEGSKA (reference sequence). The V and J ends lost 0 bases and 2 bases respectively, with 16 bases between them. The CDR3 totals 16 residues. CDR3 sequence reads: CSARDQMGRGNTEAFF. For the CDR3, the DNA is TGCAGTGCTAGAGATCAAATGGGGAGAGGCAACACTGAAGCTTTCTTT.

This clonotype was recorded many times. The V gene is TRBV28, the J gene TRBJ2-7; D might be TRBD2 (5 bases). This CDR3 spans 15 amino acids. CDR1 is MDHEN and CDR2 is SYDVKM in the germline V gene. V gave up 5 bases and J gave up 0 bases, with 14 bases separating them. The CDR3 loop reads CASSPSGMVSYEQYF. DNA of the CDR3: TGTGCCAGCAGTCCATCCGGGATGGTCTCCTACGAGCAGTACTTC.

Many counts were recorded for this clonotype. This chain links TRBV12-5 with TRBJ2-3, with 9 bases identical to TRBD1. The CDR3 runs to 14 residues. V lost 7 bases and J lost 4; bases outside the gene matches: 6. The germline V gene encodes CDR1 LGHNT and CDR2 FRNRAP. The DNA for the CDR3 is TGTGCTAGTGTCCCGGGACAGGGACCAGATACGCAGTATTTT. Amino acids: CASVPGQGPDTQYF. Complete variable domain (other parts from reference TRBV12-5 and TRBJ2-3): DARVTQTPRHKVTEMGQEVTMRCQPILGHNTVFWYRQTMMQGLELLAYFRNRAPLDDSGMPKDRFSAEMPDATLATLKIQPSEPRDSAVYFCASVPGQGPDTQYFGPGTRLTVL.

The chain combines TRBV29-1 with TRBJ1-1; TRBD1 matches 9 bases. Germline assignment: CDR1 SQVTM and CDR2 ANQGSEA. With 6 bases clipped from V and 0 bases from J, the junction kept 5 bases outside the gene matches. This CDR3 contains 14 residues. CDR3 in DNA: TGCAGCGTCCGCGGGACAGGGATGAACACTGAAGCTTTCTTT. Translation gives CSVRGTGMNTEAFF.

V is TRBV4-2 and J is TRBJ2-1, with 8 nucleotides matching TRBD2. V dropped 3 bases and J dropped 8; count of bases not matched to a gene: 6. Germline V lookup: CDR1 LGHNA, CDR2 YNFKEQ. The length of the CDR3 is 14 residues. CDR3 in DNA: TGTGCCAGCAGCCACGGGGGGGAGCGGTATGAGCAGTTCTTC. It is translated as CASSHGGERYEQFF.

The chain joins TRBV19 to TRBJ2-7, with 8 bases fitting TRBD2. The CDR3 extends over 13 amino acids. Germline CDR1 and CDR2: LNHDA and SQIVND (reference sequence). Trimming took 5 bases from V and 7 from J; bases not matched to a gene: 7. Written as DNA, the CDR3 is TGTGCCAGTAGTGGAGCGGGAGTCGGGGAGCAGTACTTC. Translation: CASSGAGVGEQYF.

In its sample, this clonotype was seen a few times. V is TRBV7-9 and J is TRBJ2-2; 10 bases map to TRBD1. The CDR3 extends over 18 amino acids. The V gene end was trimmed by 4 bases and the J gene end by 0 bases; junction bases not matched to a gene: 8. From germline, CDR1 is SEHNR and CDR2 FQNEAQ (reference sequence). DNA for the CDR3: TGTGCCAGCAGCTCACCCAAGACAGGGGGCCCGAACACCGGGGAGCTGTTTTTT. This gives the protein CASSSPKTGGPNTGELFF.

The chain recombines TRBV29-1 with TRBJ2-1; the match to TRBD2 covers 9 bases. The CDR3 sequence is 14 residues long. J was trimmed by 8 bases and V by 2 bases; bases with no gene match: 7. Germline-derived CDR1 and CDR2 are SQVTM and ANQGSEA. CDR3 residues: CSVEKRLAEDEQFF. Written as DNA, the CDR3 is TGCAGCGTTGAAAAACGACTAGCGGAAGATGAGCAGTTCTTC.